The present TCR beta chain was sequenced within a study of cytomegalovirus exposure and HLA in healthy donors. Overall study: Most donors, less than 85% of over 350 genotyped, fell in the Caucasian-associated ancestry cluster. Whole-study results and caveats: Later on, a genetic analysis was performed. It linked a missense variant in DCLRE1C with V- and J-gene trimming of TCR beta. Only CMV serostatus was available as immune exposure information.

Researchers ran the PCR with 60 Vbeta and 13 Jbeta primers. Sequenced by immunoSEQ multiplex PCR; TCRdb stores in-frame clones only, minus some. The repertoire table contains some 150,000 clones. With regard to this clone: Its target is not known.

Trimming took off 2 bases at V and 6 bases at J, with 19 bases between the two ends. The CDR3 runs to 17 residues. Germline loops: CDR1 LNHNV, CDR2 YYDKDF (reference sequence). The specimen was PBMCs. The clonotype comes from a woman aged 18-29 years in good health and CMV-seronegative. V usage is TRBV15 and J usage is TRBJ2-2; D is perhaps TRBD1 (6 bases). The CDR3 region is CATSRSRGSSPAGELFF. CDR3 bases: TGTGCCACCAGCAGATCGAGGGGGAGCTCTCCGGCCGGGGAGCTGTTTTTT.